Listed here are 32 T cell receptor beta chains from one sample, sequenced in a study of blood T cell repertoires in COVID-19. Libraries were prepared by immunoSEQ multiplex PCR; TCRdb keeps only in-frame clonotypes and omits some of them. The sample consists of 140,000 to 150,000 clones, about 85% of them appearing once. The sample was peripheral blood. Receptors originate from a human donor with acute or convalescent COVID-19. The donor label of this sample is uncertain.

This clone was recorded a few times. The chain combines TRBV7-3 with TRBJ2-2; perhaps TRBD2 as D (5 bases). The germline V and J ends were trimmed by 1 base and 0 bases, with 9 bases remaining between them. From germline, CDR1 is SGHTA and CDR2 FQGTGA. The CDR3 has 16 residues. Written as DNA, the CDR3 is TGTGCCAGCAGCTTAATAGGTAGCGCGAACACCGGGGAGCTGTTTTTT. Translated: CASSLIGSANTGELFF.

The chain's CDR3 is CASSSQGTQPQHF. CDR3 sequence (DNA): TGTGCCAGCAGCTCACAGGGGACTCAGCCCCAGCATTTT. The V gene is TRBV5-4, the J gene TRBJ1-5; 7 bases fit TRBD1. Per the germline V gene, CDR1 is SGHNT and CDR2 is YYREEE (reference sequence). The CDR3 totals 13 residues. V lost 3 bases and J lost 6; bases outside the gene matches: 3.

This chain uses TRBV7-9 with TRBJ1-2; 7 nucleotides agree with TRBD1. The V gene end was trimmed by 5 bases and the J gene end by 2 bases; junction bases not matched to a gene: 8. Germline values: CDR1 SEHNR, CDR2 FQNEAQ (reference sequence). This CDR3 spans 15 amino acids. In DNA form, the CDR3 reads TGTGCCAGCAGCCCCGGCTGGGACAGAAACTATGGCTACACCTTC. It encodes CASSPGWDRNYGYTF.

The chain joins TRBV6-2 or TRBV6-3 to TRBJ1-2; D might be TRBD1 (6 bases). Germline lookup yields CDR1 MNHEY and CDR2 SVGEGT. Trimming removed 2 bases at V and 3 bases at J, with 13 bases between. The CDR3 is 15 residues long. CDR3 region: CASSYIATGDYGYTF. DNA of the CDR3: TGTGCCAGCAGTTACATCGCGACAGGAGACTATGGCTACACCTTC.

J is TRBJ2-1 and V is TRBV19, with D possibly being TRBD1 (6 bases). The CDR3 runs to 14 residues. The germline V gene has CDR1 LNHDA and CDR2 SQIVND (reference sequence). The V end lost 8 bases, the J end lost 9 bases, and 20 bases lay between the germline ends. The CDR3 bases are TGTGCCAGTGGGCAGGGGACCTTAGCCACTGAGCAGTTCTTC. Amino acids: CASGQGTLATEQFF.

The V and J genes are TRBV7-2 and TRBJ1-2; 7 positions agree with TRBD1. The CDR3 runs 15 residues. J gave up 4 bases and V 4 bases, and 9 bases lay outside the gene matches. CDR1 SGHTA and CDR2 FQGNSA come from the germline V gene. The CDR3, as DNA: TGTGCCAGCAGCTCCGGGACAGCCGGCTTCTATGGCTACACCTTC. Translated, it gives CASSSGTAGFYGYTF.

V is TRBV15 and J is TRBJ2-1; no definite D call. Germline-derived CDR1 and CDR2 are LNHNV and YYDKDF (reference sequence). Trimming stripped 3 bases from V and 4 bases from J, with 7 bases between. The CDR3 has 13 amino acids. In DNA, the CDR3 is TGTGCCACCAGCAGGGCCAGTTACAATGAGCAGTTCTTC. As protein: CATSRASYNEQFF.

In DNA, the CDR3 is TGTGCCACCGGACAGGCTGGTATGAACACTGAAGCTTTCTTT. Translating gives CATGQAGMNTEAFF. V usage is TRBV6-5 and J usage is TRBJ1-1; TRBD1 matches at 7 bases. The germline CDR1 and CDR2 sequences are MNHEY and SVGAGI. The CDR3 contains 14 residues. V dropped 10 bases and J dropped 0; count of bases not matched to a gene: 8.

The rearrangement uses TRBV27 and TRBJ2-1; 10 positions match TRBD2. CDR3 length equals 15 residues. Per germline, CDR1 MNHEY and CDR2 SMNVEV (reference sequence). V was pared by 4 bases and J by 3 bases, with 3 bases of the junction left unmatched. This chain's CDR3 is CASSSLAGFYNEQFF. In DNA form, the CDR3 reads TGTGCCAGCAGTTCACTAGCGGGGTTCTACAATGAGCAGTTCTTC.

The chain employs TRBV30 and TRBJ1-2; possible D gene TRBD1, 6 bases. Germline V lookup: CDR1 GTSNPN, CDR2 SVGIG (reference sequence). The CDR3 extends over 13 amino acids. The CDR3 sequence: CASHYRDNYGYTF. CDR3 coding DNA: TGTGCATCCCACTACAGGGATAACTATGGCTACACCTTC.

The chain is built from TRBV2 and TRBJ2-5; 10 nucleotides match TRBD2. Losses at the gene ends were 6 bases for V and 5 bases for J; bases not matched to a gene: 12. This CDR3 contains 16 residues. In germline, CDR1 is SNHLY, CDR2 FYNNEI. CDR3 DNA sequence: TGTGCCAGCAGACAAGAAGGGACTAGCGTCGGGGAGACCCAGTACTTC. It translates to CASRQEGTSVGETQYF.

J is TRBJ1-4 and V is TRBV19, with D possibly being TRBD1 (5 bases). The length of the CDR3 is 14 residues. The V end lost 3 bases, the J end lost 6 bases, and 11 bases lay between the germline ends. Germline V gene sequence: CDR1 LNHDA, CDR2 SQIVND (reference sequence). CDR3 protein: CASSIGREDEKLFF. The CDR3 DNA reads TGTGCCAGTAGTATCGGCAGGGAGGATGAAAAACTGTTTTTT. The full variable domain, rest sourced from reference TRBV19 and TRBJ1-4, is DGGITQSPKYLFRKEGQNVTLSCEQNLNHDAMYWYRQDPGQGLRLIYYSQIVNDFQKGDIAEGYSVSREKKESFPLTVTSAQKNPTAFYLCASSIGREDEKLFFGSGTQLSVL.

CDR3 in DNA: TGTGCCAGCAGCTTGAGCCTAGCGGCCCTCGTGGGCGAGCAGTTCTTC. It translates to CASSLSLAALVGEQFF. The chain carries TRBV5-5 and TRBJ2-1, with 7 bases matching TRBD2. This CDR3 is 16 amino acids long. The germline gives CDR1 SGHKS, CDR2 YYEKEE (reference sequence). V was clipped by 1 base and J by 10 bases; unmatched bases: 14.

This clone is medium-sized in the sample. The chain recombines TRBV7-9 with TRBJ1-1; D gene unclear. CDR3 size: 15 residues. CDR1 is SEHNR and CDR2 is FQNEAQ in the germline V gene (reference sequence). Between the trimmed V and J ends, which lost 7 bases and 0 bases, there was a span of 15 bases. Here the CDR3 DNA reads TGTGCCAGCACCCCATCCGCACAGCTGAACACTGAAGCTTTCTTT. It encodes CASTPSAQLNTEAFF. Full variable domain (missing parts from reference TRBV7-9 and TRBJ1-1): DTGVSQNPRHKITKRGQNVTFRCDPISEHNRLYWYRQTLGQGPEFLTYFQNEAQLEKSRLLSDRFSAERPKGSFSTLEIQRTEQGDSAMYLCASTPSAQLNTEAFFGQGTRLTVV.

The chain carries TRBV5-8 and TRBJ1-5, with D possibly TRBD1 on 5 matching bases. V lost 4 bases and J lost 1, with 12 bases in between. Germline assignment: CDR1 SGHTS and CDR2 YDEGEE. This CDR3 is 15 amino acids long. CDR3 in amino acids: CASSLHRGSNQPQHF. In DNA, the CDR3 is TGTGCCAGCAGCCTCCACCGGGGGAGCAATCAGCCCCAGCATTTT.

The J gene is TRBJ2-2, the V gene TRBV5-4; 8 bases match TRBD2. The germline CDR1 and CDR2 sequences are SGHNT and YYREEE (reference sequence). The CDR3 runs to 14 residues. Trimming at V came to 1 base and at J to 6 bases, leaving 2 bases not matched to a gene. CDR3 coding DNA: TGTGCCAGCAGCTTGACAGCGGGAGCCGGGGAGCTGTTTTTT. Protein: CASSLTAGAGELFF. The full variable domain, with the rest looked up from reference TRBV5-4 and TRBJ2-2, is ETGVTQSPTHLIKTRGQQVTLRCSSQSGHNTVSWYQQALGQGPQFIFQYYREEENGRGNFPPRFSGLQFPNYSSELNVNALELDDSALYLCASSLTAGAGELFFGEGSRLTVL.

The CDR3 sequence: CASSYSRGITDTQYF. The DNA of the CDR3 is TGTGCCAGCAGTTACTCCCGGGGGATCACAGATACGCAGTATTTT. This chain joins TRBV6-2 or TRBV6-3 and TRBJ2-3; possibly TRBD2 for D (6 bases). CDR1 and CDR2 from the germline V gene are MNHEY and SVGEGT. The CDR3 totals 15 residues. The V end lost 0 bases, the J end lost 2 bases, and 9 bases lay between the germline ends.

The gene calls are TRBV5-5 and TRBJ2-1; the D gene is possibly TRBD1 (6 bases). The length of the CDR3 is 15 residues. Trimming removed 7 bases at V and 5 bases at J, with 19 bases between. Germline V CDR1 and CDR2: SGHKS, YYEKEE (reference sequence). The CDR3 protein is CASSTGSNRNNEQFF. In nucleotides, the CDR3 is TGTGCCAGCTCCACAGGGTCCAACAGAAACAATGAGCAGTTCTTC.

CDR3 amino acids: CASRTIRGRRGDEQFF. CDR3 in DNA: TGTGCCAGCAGGACCATCAGGGGGCGCCGTGGCGATGAGCAGTTCTTC. The J gene is TRBJ2-1, the V gene TRBV11-2; TRBD1 matches 8 bases. Germline CDR1 SGHAT, CDR2 FQNNGV. The ends lost 6 bases at V and 8 bases at J; junction bases unmatched: 15. The CDR3 runs 16 residues.

The CDR3, as DNA: TGTGCCAGCCACCCGGCAGGGGGTCTTCAGCCCCAGCATTTT. Its translation is CASHPAGGLQPQHF. The V gene is TRBV6-5, the J gene TRBJ1-5, with 7 bases matching TRBD1. Per the germline V gene, CDR1 is MNHEY and CDR2 is SVGAGI. J lost 6 bases, V lost 8 bases, and 10 bases had no gene match. The CDR3 totals 14 residues.

J is TRBJ2-1 and V is TRBV29-1, with 8 bases that match TRBD2. CDR1 and CDR2 (germline): SQVTM, ANQGSEA. The V gene end was trimmed by 7 bases and the J gene end by 9 bases; junction bases not matched to a gene: 11. The CDR3 totals 13 residues. The CDR3 here is CSARSGSFSEQFF. The DNA of the CDR3 is TGCAGCGCCCGCAGCGGGAGTTTTAGTGAGCAGTTCTTC.

The rearrangement links TRBV28 to TRBJ1-2; no clear D. This CDR3 contains 15 residues. The germline V gene encodes CDR1 MDHEN and CDR2 SYDVKM. V gave up 1 base and J gave up 4 bases, with 13 bases separating them. CDR3 sequence reads: CASSLSLWSIYGYTF. DNA of the CDR3: TGTGCCAGCAGTTTATCCTTGTGGAGTATCTATGGCTACACCTTC.

V gene TRBV9 combines with J gene TRBJ1-2; 7 bases align to TRBD1. The V gene end was trimmed by 0 bases and the J gene end by 7 bases; junction bases not matched to a gene: 6. This CDR3 comprises 14 residues. CDR1 is SGDLS and CDR2 is YYNGEE in the germline V gene. The CDR3 DNA follows: TGTGCCAGCAGCGTAGATCAGACAGGGAGTGGCTACACCTTC. This codes for CASSVDQTGSGYTF.

This chain connects TRBV24-1 to TRBJ2-1, with TRBD1 identical over 9 bases. CDR1 is KGHDR and CDR2 is SFDVKD in the germline V gene. V lost 3 bases and J lost 4; bases outside the gene matches: 6. CDR3 length: 16 amino acids. CDR3 residues: CATSDPGTGFYNEQFF. DNA of the CDR3: TGTGCCACCAGTGATCCCGGGACAGGGTTTTACAATGAGCAGTTCTTC.

The chain combines TRBV5-1 with TRBJ2-7; D is unresolved. The CDR3 has 12 amino acids. Trimming stripped 4 bases from V and 1 base from J, with 6 bases between. Germline CDR1 is SGHRS and CDR2 is YFSETQ. CDR3 region: CASSPQSYEQYF. The CDR3 bases are TGCGCCAGCAGCCCCCAGTCCTACGAGCAGTACTTC.

Remarks on this clone: Other DNA sequences within the sample encode an identical CDR3. The chain joins TRBV4-2 to TRBJ1-1; D is possibly TRBD1 (5 bases). Germline values: CDR1 LGHNA, CDR2 YNFKEQ. The CDR3 is 14 residues long. V was trimmed by 0 bases and J by 0 bases, leaving 5 bases between them. CDR3: CASSQEGLNTEAFF. The CDR3 DNA is TGTGCCAGCAGCCAAGAGGGGCTGAACACTGAAGCTTTCTTT.

The chain employs TRBV7-9 and TRBJ2-7; D may be TRBD2 (7 bases). CDR1 is SEHNR and CDR2 is FQNEAQ in the germline V gene (reference sequence). Deletions cut 3 bases from V and 1 base from J, with 13 bases between. The CDR3 has 15 amino acids. The chain's CDR3 is CASSFGGRGSYEQYF. In nucleotides, the CDR3 is TGTGCCAGCAGCTTCGGGGGGCGTGGGTCCTACGAGCAGTACTTC.

This clone showed up just a few times. V and J are TRBV11-2 and TRBJ1-6; TRBD1 agrees at 10 bases. V shed 4 bases, J shed 5 bases, and the junction held 5 bases outside the gene matches. Germline values: CDR1 SGHAT, CDR2 FQNNGV. CDR3 size: 16 residues. The CDR3 loop reads CASSSSGTGDNSPLHF. The CDR3 region has the DNA TGTGCCAGCAGCTCGAGCGGGACAGGGGATAATTCACCCCTCCACTTT.

This clone was seen a single time. The chain uses TRBV7-2 and TRBJ2-1; 7 bases are a match to TRBD1. In germline, CDR1 is SGHTA, CDR2 FQGNSA. The ends lost 1 base at V and 9 bases at J; junction bases unmatched: 3. This CDR3 comprises 13 residues. As DNA, the CDR3 is TGTGCCAGCAGCTTAGAGGGGGCGAGTGAGCAGTTCTTC. Its protein product is CASSLEGASEQFF.

The sample holds a few counts of this clone. V gene TRBV5-4 combines with J gene TRBJ1-2; 10 bases map to TRBD1. The junction had 8 bases not matched to a gene; V was cut back by 4 bases and J by 8 bases. The V gene's germline CDR1 is SGHNT and CDR2 YYREEE (reference sequence). The CDR3 length is 14 residues. The CDR3 loop is CASSTRGQGQGYTF. The CDR3 DNA reads TGTGCCAGCAGCACCCGGGGACAGGGGCAAGGCTACACCTTC.

In this sample, this clone turned up once. The chain carries TRBV10-3 and TRBJ2-7; 7 bases line up with TRBD1. This CDR3 contains 13 residues. With 11 bases clipped from V and 3 bases from J, the junction kept 10 bases outside the gene matches. Germline-derived CDR1 and CDR2 are ENHRY and SYGVKD. The CDR3 DNA reads as TGTGCCGCAGGGAGACAGGGTAGCTACGAGCAGTACGTC. Translating it yields CAAGRQGSYEQYV.

The chain has TRBV7-2 and TRBJ2-5, with a possible D match to TRBD1 (6 bases). Germline V gene sequence: CDR1 SGHTA, CDR2 FQGNSA. There are 15 residues in the CDR3. The V end was cut by 3 bases, the J end by 4 bases, with 15 bases between. CDR3 sequence (DNA): TGTGCCAGCAGCTTTTCGAGCCTAGGGGGAGAGACCCAGTACTTC. Encoded protein: CASSFSSLGGETQYF.